These T cell receptor beta chains were read from a single sample in a study of T cells in tuberculosis. TCRdb's table, derived via immunoSEQ multiplex PCR, lists solely in-frame clones and lacks some. The sample includes 47,000 or so clones, more than 90% of them seen just once. The sample here was PBMCs, taken at tuberculosis diagnosis. All receptors derive from an adult with tuberculosis. CDR3s include the opening cysteine and the closing phenylalanine or tryptophan. The D gene is left open where the match is weak. The listing skips clone size in some rows; elsewhere it reads once, few, many or a size class.

cdr3_aa cdr3_nt j_call d_call clone_size v_call
CASRPTGDNQPQHF TGCGCCAGCAGACCGACAGGGGACAATCAGCCCCAGCATTTT TRBJ1-5 TRBD1 NA TRBV4-1
CASSVVVSSGANVLTF TGTGCCAGCAGCGTAGTTGTTAGCTCTGGGGCCAACGTCCTGACTTTC TRBJ2-6 NA NA TRBV9
CASSARLAGNYNEQFF TGTGCCAGCAGCGCCCGACTAGCGGGGAATTACAATGAGCAGTTCTTC TRBJ2-1 TRBD2 NA TRBV7-9
CASSQDKRRRGVKHTGELFF TGCGCCAGCAGCCAAGATAAAAGGAGAAGAGGAGTGAAGCACACCGGGGAGCTGTTTTTT TRBJ2-2 NA NA TRBV4-1
CASGRGTVRSNQPQHF TGTGCTAGTGGGCGTGGGACAGTGAGAAGCAATCAGCCCCAGCATTTT TRBJ1-5 TRBD1 NA TRBV12-5
CASSLGTGWGSTYNEQFF TGTGCCAGCAGCTTAGGGACAGGGTGGGGGAGTACATACAATGAGCAGTTCTTC TRBJ2-1 TRBD1 few TRBV7-9
CASSWTSGGTNEQFF TGTGCCAGCAGCTGGACTAGCGGGGGTACCAATGAGCAGTTCTTC TRBJ2-1 TRBD2 NA TRBV7-3
CASRSGTGAGNTIYF TGTGCCAGCAGAAGTGGGACAGGCGCTGGAAACACCATATATTTT TRBJ1-3 TRBD1 NA TRBV11-2
CASSPGTGTYEQYF TGTGCCAGCTCACCAGGGACAGGGACCTACGAGCAGTACTTC TRBJ2-7 TRBD1 once TRBV18
CAWRGGLHTGELFF TGTGCCTGGAGAGGAGGGTTGCACACCGGGGAGCTGTTTTTT TRBJ2-2 NA NA TRBV30
CASMATGELFF TGCGCCAGCATGGCCACCGGGGAGCTGTTTTTT TRBJ2-2 NA once TRBV5-1
CASTRGGANTEAFF TGTGCCAGCACCCGGGGGGGGGCGAACACTGAAGCTTTCTTT TRBJ1-1 NA NA TRBV5-4
CASSQDHRGANSGNTIYF TGCGCCAGCAGCCAAGATCATCGGGGGGCCAACTCTGGAAACACCATATATTTT TRBJ1-3 NA NA TRBV4-1
CASSYSEGSYEQYF TGTGCCAGCAGTTACTCGGAGGGCTCCTACGAGCAGTACTTC TRBJ2-7 NA NA TRBV6-6
CASRGGESEQYF TGCGCCAGCCGCGGAGGGGAAAGCGAGCAGTACTTC TRBJ2-7 NA NA TRBV5-1
CASSNQGLDYGYTF TGTGCCAGTAGTAATCAGGGGCTTGACTATGGCTACACCTTC TRBJ1-2 NA NA TRBV19
CSVESARGRAETQYF TGCAGCGTTGAATCGGCCAGGGGGCGCGCGGAGACCCAGTACTTC TRBJ2-5 TRBD1 few TRBV29-1
CASSPQTSGRTTGELFF TGTGCCAGCAGCCCCCAGACTAGCGGGAGGACGACCGGGGAGCTGTTTTTT TRBJ2-2 TRBD2 NA TRBV7-6
CASIAGGSGNTIYF TGTGCCAGCATAGCAGGGGGCTCTGGAAACACCATATATTTT TRBJ1-3 TRBD1 NA TRBV28
CASSTGQSLIPSAEKLFF TGTGCCAGTAGTACCGGACAATCTCTCATCCCCTCTGCTGAAAAACTGTTTTTT TRBJ1-4 NA NA TRBV19
CASSLGIGGNTEAFF TGTGCCAGCAGTCTCGGGATAGGGGGTAACACTGAAGCTTTCTTT TRBJ1-1 NA NA TRBV5-6
CATSRGYPNYGETQYF TGTGCCACCAGCAGAGGGTATCCCAACTACGGAGAGACCCAGTACTTC TRBJ2-5 NA few TRBV15
CASSLQGNTEAFF TGTGCCAGCAGTTTACAGGGGAACACTGAAGCTTTCTTT TRBJ1-1 NA NA TRBV27
CASSLGRGYGYTF TGTGCCAGCAGCTTGGGCAGGGGCTATGGCTACACCTTC TRBJ1-2 NA NA TRBV5-5
CASSRGLASEQYF TGTGCCAGCAGCCGGGGACTAGCTTCGGAGCAGTACTTC TRBJ2-7 TRBD2 NA TRBV14
CASSPGQGADIQYF TGTGCCAGCAGCCCCGGACAGGGGGCGGACATTCAGTACTTC TRBJ2-4 TRBD1 NA TRBV5-6
CASTPRTGAGNTEAFF TGTGCCAGTACCCCTAGGACAGGGGCTGGGAACACTGAAGCTTTCTTT TRBJ1-1 TRBD1 NA TRBV19
CASSSGARPSPLHF TGTGCCAGCAGCTCTGGGGCGAGGCCTTCACCCCTCCACTTT TRBJ1-6 NA NA TRBV5-4
CSVEDGSGEEKLFF TGCAGCGTTGAAGACGGTTCAGGGGAGGAAAAACTGTTTTTT TRBJ1-4 NA NA TRBV29-1
CASSLTSFAAQYF TGCGCCAGCAGCTTGACTAGTTTTGCGGCCCAGTACTTC TRBJ2-5 NA NA TRBV4-1
CASSEAGGAGEQFF TGCGCCAGCAGTGAAGCGGGAGGGGCGGGTGAGCAGTTCTTC TRBJ2-1 TRBD2 NA TRBV10-2
CASSWGLAGGRSYNEQFF TGTGCCAGCAGCTGGGGACTAGCGGGAGGGAGGTCCTACAATGAGCAGTTCTTC TRBJ2-1 TRBD2 NA TRBV5-8
CASSLEGRAYEQYF TGTGCCAGCAGCTTGGAGGGCAGGGCATACGAGCAGTACTTC TRBJ2-7 NA NA TRBV5-6
CASSYSLRQGRGELFF TGTGCCAGCAGTTATAGTCTTAGACAGGGAAGGGGGGAGCTGTTTTTT TRBJ2-2 TRBD1 NA TRBV6-5
CASLIPGLASYEQYF TGCGCCAGCCTTATTCCGGGACTAGCGTCTTACGAGCAGTACTTC TRBJ2-7 TRBD2 NA TRBV10-2
CASSPGLAGDEQFF TGTGCCAGTAGTCCGGGACTAGCGGGAGATGAGCAGTTCTTC TRBJ2-1 TRBD2 NA TRBV19
CASSSGDRGLTDTQYF TGCGCCAGCAGCAGCGGGGACAGGGGGCTCACAGATACGCAGTATTTT TRBJ2-3 TRBD1 NA TRBV5-1
CASSSWGQGRYSNQPQHF TGTGCCAGCAGCTCTTGGGGACAGGGAAGATATAGCAATCAGCCCCAGCATTTT TRBJ1-5 TRBD1 NA TRBV7-9
CASSQGNEQYF TGTGCCTCCTCTCAGGGGAACGAGCAGTACTTC TRBJ2-7 NA NA TRBV30
CASRGTSGIYNEQFF TGTGCCAGCAGGGGGACTAGCGGGATCTACAATGAGCAGTTCTTC TRBJ2-1 TRBD2 NA TRBV6-5
CSVGGPRGSYNEQFF TGCAGCGTTGGAGGGCCCAGAGGGTCCTACAATGAGCAGTTCTTC TRBJ2-1 NA NA TRBV29-1
CASSFGSANYGYTF TGTGCCAGCAGTTTCGGCAGCGCGAACTATGGCTACACCTTC TRBJ1-2 NA NA TRBV28
CASSLLGASGTDTQYF TGTGCCAGCAGCTTGCTTGGTGCTAGCGGCACAGATACGCAGTATTTT TRBJ2-3 NA NA TRBV5-6
CASSAGLSGDTQYF TGCGCCAGCAGCGCGGGACTATCGGGCGATACGCAGTATTTT TRBJ2-3 TRBD2 NA TRBV5-1
CASSGGQIYGYTF TGTGCCAGCAGCGGGGGACAGATCTATGGCTACACCTTC TRBJ1-2 TRBD1 NA TRBV7-2
CASSLVPATNEKLFF TGCGCCAGCAGCTTGGTGCCTGCGACTAATGAAAAACTGTTTTTT TRBJ1-4 NA NA TRBV5-1
CASSPRETEQFF TGTGCCAGCAGCCCGCGGGAGACTGAGCAGTTCTTC TRBJ2-1 TRBD2 once TRBV7-2
CASRKDIYGYTF TGTGCCAGCAGAAAGGACATCTATGGCTACACCTTC TRBJ1-2 NA NA TRBV5-6
CSVEALQGAGETQYF TGCAGCGTTGAGGCTTTACAGGGGGCGGGGGAGACCCAGTACTTC TRBJ2-5 TRBD1 NA TRBV29-1
CAWSPNSQNTEAFF TGTGCCTGGAGCCCAAATTCACAGAACACTGAAGCTTTCTTT TRBJ1-1 NA NA TRBV30
CASSSPEGLATSEQYF TGCGCCAGCAGCTCCCCCGAGGGACTAGCCACGAGCGAGCAGTACTTC TRBJ2-7 TRBD2 NA TRBV4-1
CASSEIVGSGSSYNEQFF TGTGCCAGCAGTGAGATCGTGGGGAGCGGGAGCTCCTACAATGAGCAGTTCTTC TRBJ2-1 TRBD2 NA TRBV2
CASSPTRATTNQPQHF TGTGCCAGCTCACCAACACGCGCCACTACCAATCAGCCCCAGCATTTT TRBJ1-5 NA NA TRBV18
CASSFPASGVPSYNEQFF TGCGCCAGCAGCTTCCCGGCTAGCGGCGTTCCGTCCTACAATGAGCAGTTCTTC TRBJ2-1 TRBD2 NA TRBV5-1
CASSQGGRSYGYTF TGTGCCAGCAGCCAAGGGGGGCGCAGCTATGGCTACACCTTC TRBJ1-2 NA NA TRBV14
CASSLDPGHRGYEQYF TGTGCCAGCAGCTTAGATCCGGGGCACAGGGGCTACGAGCAGTACTTC TRBJ2-7 TRBD1 NA TRBV7-9
CASSWTSGVYNEQFF TGCGCCAGCAGCTGGACTAGCGGGGTCTACAATGAGCAGTTCTTC TRBJ2-1 TRBD2 NA TRBV5-1
CASRAAQGSYGYTF TGCGCCAGCCGGGCTGCACAGGGTAGCTATGGCTACACCTTC TRBJ1-2 NA NA TRBV5-1
CASSYAGQLYGYTF TGTGCCAGCAGTTACGCGGGACAGCTCTATGGCTACACCTTC TRBJ1-2 TRBD1 NA TRBV6-5